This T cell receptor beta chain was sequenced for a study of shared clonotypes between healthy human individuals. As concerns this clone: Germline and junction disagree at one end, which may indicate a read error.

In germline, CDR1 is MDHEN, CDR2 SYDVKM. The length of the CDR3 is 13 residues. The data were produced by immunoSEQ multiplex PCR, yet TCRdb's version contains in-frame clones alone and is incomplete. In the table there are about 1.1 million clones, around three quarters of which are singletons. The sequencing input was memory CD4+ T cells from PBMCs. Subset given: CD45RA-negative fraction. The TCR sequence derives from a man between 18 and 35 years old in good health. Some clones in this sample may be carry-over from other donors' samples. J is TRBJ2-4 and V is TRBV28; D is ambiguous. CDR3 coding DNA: TGTGCCAGCAGTTCCTATTCCGTCGGTATTCGGTACTTC. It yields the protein CASSSYSVGIRYF.